A selection of T cell receptor beta chains follows, all from one sample in a study of blood T cells in healthy people across ages. One entry per CDR3 protein results from TCRdb running MiXCR on the 5' RACE reads. The table shows hundreds of thousands of distinct CDR3 sequences, with roughly 60% occurring only once. The sample was blood. The receptors shown here come from a man younger than 45 in good health. Both conserved end residues are part of each CDR3. D genes are given only for firm matches. Clone size is given for some rows only: seen once, a few or many times, or a class if the clone is expanded.

J gene: TRBJ2-1; D gene: TRBD2; V gene: TRBV7-2; clone size: .; CDR3 DNA: TGTGCCAGCAGCTTGCTAGCGGGAGATCTATACAATGAGCAGTTCTTC; CDR3 protein: CASSLLAGDLYNEQFF
J gene: TRBJ2-1; D gene: TRBD2; V gene: TRBV7-2; clone size: .; CDR3 DNA: TGTGCCAGCAGCCCAAGGGGACTAGCGGGGGGTGAGCAGTTCTTC; CDR3 protein: CASSPRGLAGGEQFF
J gene: TRBJ1-4; D gene: .; V gene: TRBV20-1; clone size: .; CDR3 DNA: TGCAGTGCCTTCCAAAGGGATACTAATGAAAAACTGTTTTTT; CDR3 protein: CSAFQRDTNEKLFF
J gene: TRBJ1-6; D gene: .; V gene: TRBV4-1; clone size: .; CDR3 DNA: TGCGCCAGCAGCCAAGATCGACTTAATTCACCCCTCCACTTT; CDR3 protein: CASSQDRLNSPLHF
J gene: TRBJ1-2; D gene: .; V gene: TRBV29-1; clone size: .; CDR3 DNA: TGCAGCGTTGAAGACATGCCGAATGGCTGCACCTTC; CDR3 protein: CSVEDMPNGCTF
J gene: TRBJ2-1; D gene: TRBD2; V gene: TRBV5-6; clone size: few; CDR3 DNA: TGTGCCAGCAGCTTAGGTGCGGGAGGGTTGTATGAGCAGTTCTTC; CDR3 protein: CASSLGAGGLYEQFF
J gene: TRBJ2-1; D gene: .; V gene: TRBV4-3; clone size: .; CDR3 DNA: TGCGCCAGCAGCCAAGAAGGGGGGGCAGGGTACAATGAGCAGTTCTTC; CDR3 protein: CASSQEGGAGYNEQFF
J gene: TRBJ2-1; D gene: .; V gene: TRBV20-1; clone size: .; CDR3 DNA: TGCAGTGCCCTCCTCCCCAGGTCCAGCTCCTACAATGAGCAGTTCTTC; CDR3 protein: CSALLPRSSSYNEQFF
J gene: TRBJ2-7; D gene: .; V gene: TRBV4-1; clone size: .; CDR3 DNA: TGCGCCAGCAGCTACCGGGACGGCGCCGACGAGCAGTACTTC; CDR3 protein: CASSYRDGADEQYF
J gene: TRBJ2-3; D gene: .; V gene: TRBV6-2/TRBV6-3; clone size: .; CDR3 DNA: TGTGCCAGCAGTTTAACCTATCGGAGCACAGATACGCAGTATTTT; CDR3 protein: CASSLTYRSTDTQYF
J gene: TRBJ2-1; D gene: .; V gene: TRBV25-1; clone size: few; CDR3 DNA: TGTGCCCGGCGACGGGAGCACGGTTACAATGAGCAGTTCTTC; CDR3 protein: CARRREHGYNEQFF
J gene: TRBJ2-1; D gene: .; V gene: TRBV7-2; clone size: .; CDR3 DNA: TGTGCCAGCAGCCCAGGAAGGGCAGGCCCCTACAGTGAGCAGTTCTTC; CDR3 protein: CASSPGRAGPYSEQFF
J gene: TRBJ2-5; D gene: .; V gene: TRBV20-1; clone size: .; CDR3 DNA: TGCAGTGTTGACATAGTGGGTCCAGAGACCCAGTACTTC; CDR3 protein: CSVDIVGPETQYF
J gene: TRBJ1-5; D gene: .; V gene: TRBV7-2; clone size: .; CDR3 DNA: TGTGCCAGCAGCTTAGCGGCAGGGGGCAATCAGCCCCAGCATTTT; CDR3 protein: CASSLAAGGNQPQHF
J gene: TRBJ2-5; D gene: .; V gene: TRBV6-2/TRBV6-3; clone size: .; CDR3 DNA: TGTGCCAGCAGTTACTGGCGGCCTCAGGAGACCCAGTACTTC; CDR3 protein: CASSYWRPQETQYF
J gene: TRBJ2-5; D gene: TRBD1; V gene: TRBV29-1; clone size: .; CDR3 DNA: TGCAGCGTTGTGCGGTTCCGGGACAGGGCACAAGAGACCCAGTACTTC; CDR3 protein: CSVVRFRDRAQETQYF
J gene: TRBJ2-1; D gene: TRBD2; V gene: TRBV7-3; clone size: .; CDR3 DNA: TGTGCCAGCAGCTTAATCGCCACTAGCGACAATGAGCAGTTCTTC; CDR3 protein: CASSLIATSDNEQFF
J gene: TRBJ1-1; D gene: .; V gene: TRBV7-9; clone size: .; CDR3 DNA: TGTGCCAGCAGCCCCGGGCTCATGAACACTGAAGCTTTCTTT; CDR3 protein: CASSPGLMNTEAFF
J gene: TRBJ2-6; D gene: TRBD2; V gene: TRBV29-1; clone size: .; CDR3 DNA: TGCAGCGTGGCTGGGGTAGCGGGGCCCTACTCTGGGGCCAACGTCCTGACTTTC; CDR3 protein: CSVAGVAGPYSGANVLTF
J gene: TRBJ2-3; D gene: .; V gene: TRBV10-3; clone size: .; CDR3 DNA: TGTGCCATCAGTGACCCCCGGGACACCTACAGCACAGATACGCAGTATTTT; CDR3 protein: CAISDPRDTYSTDTQYF
J gene: TRBJ1-2; D gene: .; V gene: TRBV4-2; clone size: .; CDR3 DNA: TGTGCCAGCAGCCAACTGGATTCGTACGGCTACACCTTC; CDR3 protein: CASSQLDSYGYTF
J gene: TRBJ2-5; D gene: .; V gene: TRBV9; clone size: .; CDR3 DNA: TGTGCCAGCAGCGTAGCTGAGTGGGGTCTAAAGTACTTC; CDR3 protein: CASSVAEWGLKYF
J gene: TRBJ2-7; D gene: .; V gene: TRBV5-1; clone size: .; CDR3 DNA: TGCGCCAGCAGCCCTATGGACGAGCAGTACTTC; CDR3 protein: CASSPMDEQYF
J gene: TRBJ2-7; D gene: .; V gene: TRBV6-5; clone size: few; CDR3 DNA: TGTGCCAGCAGTTACTCGAAACCCAGCTACGAGCAGTACTTC; CDR3 protein: CASSYSKPSYEQYF
J gene: TRBJ2-7; D gene: TRBD2; V gene: TRBV20-1; clone size: .; CDR3 DNA: TGCAGTGCTAGAATGATTACTAGCGGCTACTCGAACGAGCAGTACTTC; CDR3 protein: CSARMITSGYSNEQYF
J gene: TRBJ2-5; D gene: TRBD2; V gene: TRBV7-2; clone size: once; CDR3 DNA: TGTGCCAGCAGCTGGGGCGGGGGGCCTCAAGAGACCCAGTACTTC; CDR3 protein: CASSWGGGPQETQYF
J gene: TRBJ2-7; D gene: .; V gene: TRBV10-3; clone size: .; CDR3 DNA: TGTGCCATAGGGGACATACCCTACGAGCAGTACTTC; CDR3 protein: CAIGDIPYEQYF
J gene: TRBJ1-2; D gene: .; V gene: TRBV5-1; clone size: .; CDR3 DNA: TGCGCCAGCGGCCGTAGGGACGGCCGGAACTATGGCTACACCTTC; CDR3 protein: CASGRRDGRNYGYTF
J gene: TRBJ2-7; D gene: .; V gene: TRBV19; clone size: .; CDR3 DNA: TGTGCCAGTAGCGAAGGTAGGGGGGTTTTCCACGAGCAGTACTTC; CDR3 protein: CASSEGRGVFHEQYF
J gene: TRBJ2-2; D gene: TRBD1; V gene: TRBV6-5; clone size: .; CDR3 DNA: TGTGCCAGCAGTTACGGGGCAGGGGGTGGCACCGGGGAGCTGTTTTTT; CDR3 protein: CASSYGAGGGTGELFF
J gene: TRBJ1-5; D gene: .; V gene: TRBV13; clone size: .; CDR3 DNA: TGTGCCAGCAGCTCAACCCTCAATCAGCCCCAGCATTTT; CDR3 protein: CASSSTLNQPQHF
J gene: TRBJ2-5; D gene: .; V gene: TRBV4-3; clone size: few; CDR3 DNA: TGCGCCAGCAGCCAAGCGATCCCCAGGAGGGCAGAGACCCAGTACTTC; CDR3 protein: CASSQAIPRRAETQYF
J gene: TRBJ2-5; D gene: TRBD2; V gene: TRBV20-1; clone size: .; CDR3 DNA: TGCAGTGCTAGAACGGGACTAGCGGGATATTACCAAGAGACCCAGTACTTC; CDR3 protein: CSARTGLAGYYQETQYF
J gene: TRBJ1-2; D gene: .; V gene: TRBV25-1; clone size: .; CDR3 DNA: TGTGCCAGCAGTGAACAGGGCCAGTATGGCTACACCTTC; CDR3 protein: CASSEQGQYGYTF
J gene: TRBJ1-4; D gene: .; V gene: TRBV20-1; clone size: .; CDR3 DNA: TGCAGTGCTGCGAAGGGTATGGGTGAAAAACTGTTTTTT; CDR3 protein: CSAAKGMGEKLFF
J gene: TRBJ2-7; D gene: .; V gene: TRBV12-3/TRBV12-4; clone size: few; CDR3 DNA: TGTGCCAGCAGTTTATCGGTTGTCCCCGAGCAGTACTTC; CDR3 protein: CASSLSVVPEQYF
J gene: TRBJ2-7; D gene: .; V gene: TRBV7-8; clone size: .; CDR3 DNA: TGTGCCAGCAGCTCCCTCGGTGGAGTGATTTACGAGCAGTACTTC; CDR3 protein: CASSSLGGVIYEQYF
J gene: TRBJ1-2; D gene: TRBD1; V gene: TRBV7-2; clone size: few; CDR3 DNA: TGTGCCAGCAGCTTAGACAGGGGGCGCCTTCCCCTCTATGGCTACACCTTC; CDR3 protein: CASSLDRGRLPLYGYTF
J gene: TRBJ2-6; D gene: TRBD1; V gene: TRBV3-1; clone size: .; CDR3 DNA: TGTGCCAGCAGCCAAGGGACAGGTTCCTCTGGGGCCAACGTCCTGACTTTC; CDR3 protein: CASSQGTGSSGANVLTF
J gene: TRBJ2-1; D gene: .; V gene: TRBV5-1; clone size: .; CDR3 DNA: TGCGCCAGCAGCTTGGGAGAAGGGATGGGTGAGCAGTTCTTC; CDR3 protein: CASSLGEGMGEQFF
J gene: TRBJ2-1; D gene: .; V gene: TRBV6-2/TRBV6-3; clone size: .; CDR3 DNA: TGTGCCAGCAGTTACGGGCACTTACTCAATGAGCAGTTCTTC; CDR3 protein: CASSYGHLLNEQFF
J gene: TRBJ2-3; D gene: .; V gene: TRBV20-1; clone size: .; CDR3 DNA: TGCAGTCCAAAGGGGCCCCCGGATACGCAGTATTTT; CDR3 protein: CSPKGPPDTQYF
J gene: TRBJ2-3; D gene: TRBD2; V gene: TRBV6-2/TRBV6-3; clone size: .; CDR3 DNA: TGTGCCAGCAGAGGACTGCGGGGGGATACGCAGTATTTT; CDR3 protein: CASRGLRGDTQYF
J gene: TRBJ2-7; D gene: .; V gene: TRBV15; clone size: .; CDR3 DNA: TGTGCCACCAGCAGTAGCGTGATCGTCGCGCGGTCCTCCTACAATGAGCAGTACTTC; CDR3 protein: CATSSSVIVARSSYNEQYF
J gene: TRBJ2-6; D gene: .; V gene: TRBV20-1; clone size: .; CDR3 DNA: TGCAGTGCTAGAGATCGGCGACCTGGGGCCAACGTCCTGACTTTC; CDR3 protein: CSARDRRPGANVLTF
J gene: TRBJ1-1; D gene: .; V gene: TRBV19; clone size: .; CDR3 DNA: TGTGCCAGTAGTATAAGACTCGACGGTGAAGCTTTCTTT; CDR3 protein: CASSIRLDGEAFF